The subject of this entry is one T cell receptor beta chain. Its specificity is not known. The CDR3 has 18 amino acids. This sample was taken from a study of cytomegalovirus exposure and HLA in healthy donors. This PCR relied on a set of 60 Vbeta primers and 13 Jbeta primers. TCRdb's table, derived via immunoSEQ multiplex PCR, lists solely in-frame clones and lacks some. Of under 200,000 clones detected, approximately 88% appear once; the ten largest clones hold approximately 2.4%. Overall study results and limits: Among the CMV-associated chains, three were confirmed in vitro as specific for CMV antigens. Later on, an analysis showed TCR association rates differing by HLA locus, with DRB1 the most and HLA-C the fewest.

Sequenced material: PBMCs. The receptor was derived from a woman aged 50 to 65 in good health and CMV-seropositive. The chain recombines TRBV21-1 with TRBJ2-6; TRBD1 is taken as the D call from the table, unchecked against the DNA. TRBV21-1 is marked as a pseudogene. In nucleotides, the CDR3 is TGTGCCAGCAGCATCCCCGGGACAGGCATCTCTGGGGCCAACGTCCTGACTTTC. It translates to CASSIPGTGISGANVLTF.